This TCR beta chain was documented in a study of cytomegalovirus exposure and HLA in healthy donors. Study background: Sequencing of 180 million or so T cells in an earlier analysis found 90 million to 120 million unique TCR beta sequences.

This clone has just one count. No antigen is known for it. Its ends do not fully match the called genes, so a read error is possible. CDR1 is MNHNS, CDR2 SASEGT, per germline. The CDR3 loop spans 12 amino acids. Study results and limitations: Sequencing probably produced one cluster of sequence variants that were highly shared. Among immune exposure information, only CMV serostatus was available. Confirmation was obtained in vitro that a few CMV-associated chains are specific for CMV antigens.

The PCR contained 60 Vbeta and 13 Jbeta primers. The protocol was immunoSEQ multiplex PCR, while the TCRdb copy is restricted to in-frame clones and leaves out a portion. The profile shows approximately 160,000 clones, 75% to 85% of them singletons. Sequenced: PBMCs. The V gene is TRBV6-1, the J gene TRBJ1-6; D may be TRBD1 (6 bases). The TCR sequence derives from a woman under 30 in good health and CMV-seronegative. The CDR3 region is CASSIRRGALGF. For the CDR3, the DNA is TGTGCCAGCAGTATCCGCCGGGGGGCCCTCGGGTTT.